This T cell receptor (beta chain) was identified during a study of T cell responses to AZD1222 COVID-19 vaccine. Study in general: Second-dose timings of about 4 or about 12 weeks were pooled.

This table comes from immunoSEQ multiplex PCR, and its TCRdb copy is limited to in-frame clones, with some not included. There are around 120,000 clones in the sample; roughly 90% occur only once, and 11% to 15% lies in the top ten. The V gene lost 1 base and the J gene lost 6 bases, with 4 bases spanning the gap. CDR1 SGHVS and CDR2 FQNEAQ come from the germline V gene. The CDR3 runs 12 residues. J is TRBJ2-1 and V is TRBV7-8; D gene ambiguous. This specimen consisted of peripheral blood, obtained on day 0 of AZD1222 vaccination. The TCR was taken from an adult in good health. The CDR3 sequence is CASSLVSNEQFF. The DNA for the CDR3 is TGTGCCAGCAGCTTAGTGTCCAATGAGCAGTTCTTC.